The clone carrying this T cell receptor (beta chain) appeared a single time. Its antigen is unknown. The PCR employed 60 Vbeta primers together with 13 Jbeta primers. Assay used: immunoSEQ multiplex PCR; TCRdb lists only in-frame clones, some missing. This sample has 150,000 to 200,000 clones, with approximately 85% found just once. This entry is derived from a study of cytomegalovirus exposure and HLA in healthy donors. In the study overall: Drawn from HLA-typed donors, roughly 87 million unique TCRs were held in an early data release. General observations from the study: In vitro experiments confirmed that three CMV-associated chains were specific for CMV antigens. Earlier findings revealed that most TCR beta V segments proved productive either about 87% or about 30% of the time.

V lost 6 bases and J lost 0; bases outside the gene matches: 5. Germline-derived CDR1 and CDR2 are SGHTA and FQGNSA. This CDR3 has 15 residues. Source material: PBMCs. The genes are TRBV7-2 and TRBJ2-1; 7 bases map to TRBD1. The origin of this receptor is a man between 18 and 29 years old in good health and CMV-seropositive. DNA of the CDR3: TGTGCCAGCAGTCCACAGGGGAGCTCCTACAATGAGCAGTTCTTC. It translates to CASSPQGSSYNEQFF.